This T cell receptor (beta chain) emerged from a study of blood T cell repertoires in COVID-19. Sequencing used immunoSEQ multiplex PCR; TCRdb keeps in-frame clones, though not all of them. The sample carries 250,000 to 350,000 clones, approximately 86% recorded once. The CDR3 is 13 amino acids. In germline, CDR1 is SGHAT, CDR2 FQNNGV. Trimming took off 6 bases at V and 7 bases at J, with 13 bases between the two ends. Sequencing was performed on peripheral blood. V and J are TRBV11-2 and TRBJ2-1; TRBD2 is a possible D gene (6 bases). This receptor was identified in a human donor with COVID-19, enrolled during active disease. The donor label of this sample is uncertain. CDR3 in DNA: TGTGCCAGCAGTTCCGGGACTCAAAATGAGCAGTTCTTC. Translating gives CASSSGTQNEQFF. The variable domain in full, completed from reference TRBV11-2 and TRBJ2-1, reads EAGVAQSPRYKIIEKRQSVAFWCNPISGHATLYWYQQILGQGPKLLIQFQNNGVVDDSQLPKDRFSAERLKGVDSTLKIQPAKLEDSAVYLCASSSGTQNEQFFGPGTRLTVL.